This T cell receptor beta chain was recorded in a study of blood T cell repertoires in COVID-19. About the study: PBMCs, B-cell-depleted T cells, or T cells provided the cDNA or gDNA that made up the material.

Measured with immunoSEQ multiplex PCR; TCRdb has only the in-frame clones, and not every one. The sample consists of about 17,000 clones, roughly three quarters of them appearing once. Germline lookup yields CDR1 SEHNR and CDR2 FQNEAQ (reference sequence). The V end was cut by 5 bases, the J end by 13 bases, with 15 bases between. The CDR3 runs 13 residues. The clonotype originates from a man in his fifties or sixties with acute or convalescent COVID-19. The V and J genes are TRBV7-9 and TRBJ1-6; TRBD1 might be the D (5 bases). Sequencing was performed on peripheral blood. The CDR3 sequence is CASSGWDSTPLHF. The CDR3 bases are TGTGCCAGCAGCGGATGGGACTCTACTCCCCTCCACTTT.